The clone carrying this T cell receptor beta chain has just a few counts. The antigen is unknown. The sample comes from a study of T-cell memory formation after mild COVID-19. Overall study: TCR clusters were mostly donor specific.

Notes on the study in general: A second wave expanding day 15 to 37 was CD4+-biased; contracting clones were balanced.

TCRdb re-derived calls from the 5' RACE reads in MiXCR, one entry per CDR3 protein. Of fewer than 450,000 distinct CDR3 sequences listed, roughly 24% were seen once; the top ten hold 8.5% to 10%. The TCR was taken from an adult woman who had mild COVID-19 (a few samples of this study predate the infection). Cell type and time point are not known. The sample consisted of PBMCs or a T cell subset sorted from them (not recorded which).

Written as DNA, the CDR3 is TGCGCCAGCAGCTTGGCCTACAGGGGATCGGGCTATGGCTACACCTTC. As protein: CASSLAYRGSGYGYTF. The chain recombines TRBV5-1 with TRBJ1-2; 7 nucleotides align to TRBD1. CDR3 length: 16 residues. Looked up from germline, CDR1 is SGHRS and CDR2 is YFSETQ. V lost 0 bases and J lost 4; bases outside the gene matches: 9.